These T cell receptor beta chains were read from a single sample in a study of vaccination and CD4 T cells after COVID-19. MiXCR was run by TCRdb on the PCR reads, yielding one entry per CDR3 protein. The sample carries approximately 20,000 distinct CDR3 sequences, about 50% recorded once. No cognate antigen is known for these TCRs. Sequencing used CD4+ T cells from blood, cultured in vitro, obtained before SARS-CoV-2 vaccination. Receptor source: a human donor who had recovered from COVID-19. CDR3s include the opening cysteine and the closing phenylalanine or tryptophan. D genes are given only for firm matches. Size tells how often a clone was seen (once, few, many) or the class of an expanded clone, and some rows leave it out.

abundance,v_gene,d_gene,j_gene,CDR3aa,CDR3nt
NA,TRBV20-1,NA,TRBJ2-5,CSAFQGPSQETQYF,TGCAGTGCCTTTCAGGGGCCGAGCCAAGAGACCCAGTACTTC
few,TRBV10-3,NA,TRBJ1-1,CAIRQQNTEAFF,TGTGCCATCCGTCAACAGAACACTGAAGCTTTCTTT
NA,TRBV5-6,NA,TRBJ1-2,CASSPPGEYGYTF,TGTGCCAGCAGCCCCCCAGGGGAGTATGGCTACACCTTC
NA,TRBV6-5,NA,TRBJ1-2,CASSYVGSEGYTF,TGTGCCAGCAGTTACGTGGGTAGTGAAGGCTACACCTTC
NA,TRBV2,TRBD1,TRBJ2-3,CASSRDRGQDTQYF,TGTGCCAGCAGTCGGGACAGGGGGCAAGATACGCAGTATTTT
NA,TRBV20-1,NA,TRBJ2-5,CSAPPEAAEIQETQYF,TGCAGTGCTCCCCCGGAGGCAGCAGAGATACAAGAGACCCAGTACTTC
NA,TRBV10-3,TRBD2,TRBJ2-4,CAIKNSGDIQYF,TGTGCCATCAAAAACAGCGGGGACATTCAGTACTTC
NA,TRBV19,NA,TRBJ2-2,CASSIGSSGELFF,TGTGCCAGTAGTATAGGTTCCTCCGGGGAGCTGTTTTTT
once,TRBV11-3,NA,TRBJ2-3,CASSLDGGADTQYF,TGTGCCAGCAGCTTAGACGGGGGCGCAGATACGCAGTATTTT
NA,TRBV10-1,TRBD1,TRBJ2-1,CASSEGTGGGNEQFF,TGCGCCAGCAGCGAAGGGACAGGGGGCGGGAATGAGCAGTTCTTC
NA,TRBV15,TRBD1,TRBJ1-1,CATSRKTGDTEAFF,TGTGCCACCAGCAGGAAAACAGGGGACACTGAAGCTTTCTTT
NA,TRBV7-9,NA,TRBJ2-5,CASSLARYQETQYF,TGTGCCAGCAGCTTAGCCCGGTACCAAGAGACCCAGTACTTC
NA,TRBV27,NA,TRBJ2-7,CASRRDSYYEQYF,TGTGCCAGCAGGCGGGACTCTTACTACGAGCAGTACTTC
few,TRBV20-1,TRBD1,TRBJ2-5,CSASGTTGAGETQYF,TGCAGTGCTAGCGGAACGACAGGGGCCGGGGAGACCCAGTACTTC
NA,TRBV9,TRBD2,TRBJ2-5,CASSVLGGSAIETQYF,TGTGCCAGCAGCGTATTAGGCGGGAGTGCTATAGAGACCCAGTACTTC
few,TRBV20-1,NA,TRBJ1-2,CSAKTGYGYTF,TGCAGTGCCAAGACAGGCTATGGCTACACCTTC
NA,TRBV12-3/TRBV12-4,TRBD2,TRBJ2-1,CASSPVRGGSYNEQFF,TGTGCCAGCAGTCCAGTGCGGGGGGGGTCCTACAATGAGCAGTTCTTC
once,TRBV7-2,NA,TRBJ2-7,CASSPGGGRTYEQYF,TGTGCCAGCAGCCCAGGGGGCGGGAGGACCTACGAGCAGTACTTC
NA,TRBV28,TRBD1,TRBJ2-1,CASRQTGVGQFF,TGTGCCAGCAGGCAGACAGGGGTCGGGCAGTTCTTC
NA,TRBV6-2/TRBV6-3,NA,TRBJ1-1,CASSSVGGGTEAFF,TGTGCCAGCAGTTCCGTCGGGGGGGGCACTGAAGCTTTCTTT
NA,TRBV24-1,NA,TRBJ2-3,CATASGVRTDTQYF,TGTGCCACCGCCAGTGGGGTCCGCACAGATACGCAGTATTTT
NA,TRBV6-1,NA,TRBJ1-1,CASGNTGKAFF,TGTGCCAGCGGAAATACAGGGAAAGCTTTCTTT
few,TRBV7-9,TRBD2,TRBJ2-5,CASSLASVRLAGEETQYF,TGTGCCAGCAGCTTAGCGTCAGTGAGACTAGCGGGAGAGGAGACCCAGTACTTC
few,TRBV7-2,NA,TRBJ1-2,CASSPRREANYGYTF,TGTGCCAGCAGCCCCCGGAGGGAGGCTAACTATGGCTACACCTTC
NA,TRBV24-1,TRBD2,TRBJ2-2,CATSQKTSGRTGELFF,TGTGCCACCAGCCAAAAGACTAGCGGGAGGACCGGGGAGCTGTTTTTT
NA,TRBV4-1,NA,TRBJ1-5,CASSGLSTNQPQHF,TGCGCCAGCAGCGGACTCTCGACTAATCAGCCCCAGCATTTT
NA,TRBV6-1,NA,TRBJ1-2,CASSEAARHSGGYTF,TGTGCCAGCAGTGAAGCGGCCCGGCACTCCGGCGGCTACACCTTC
NA,TRBV28,TRBD1,TRBJ2-5,CASRGRGQGFGETQYF,TGTGCCAGCAGAGGTAGAGGACAGGGTTTTGGAGAGACCCAGTACTTC